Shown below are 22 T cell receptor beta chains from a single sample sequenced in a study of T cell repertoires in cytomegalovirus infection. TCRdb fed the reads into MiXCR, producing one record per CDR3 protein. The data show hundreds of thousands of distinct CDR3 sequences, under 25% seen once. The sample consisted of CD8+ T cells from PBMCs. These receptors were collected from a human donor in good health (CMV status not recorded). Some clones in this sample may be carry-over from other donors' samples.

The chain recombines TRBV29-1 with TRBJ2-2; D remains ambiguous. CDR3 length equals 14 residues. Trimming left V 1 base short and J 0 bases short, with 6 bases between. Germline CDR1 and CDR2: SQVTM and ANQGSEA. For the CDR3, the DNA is TGCAGCGTTGAAGTCCTCACGAACACCGGGGAGCTGTTTTTT. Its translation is CSVEVLTNTGELFF.

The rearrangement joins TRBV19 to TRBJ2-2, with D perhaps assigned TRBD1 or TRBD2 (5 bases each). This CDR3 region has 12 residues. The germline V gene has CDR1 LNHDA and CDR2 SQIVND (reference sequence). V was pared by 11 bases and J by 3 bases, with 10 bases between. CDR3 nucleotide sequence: TGTGCCGGGGGTCTCGACACCGGGGAGCTGTTTTTT. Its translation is CAGGLDTGELFF.

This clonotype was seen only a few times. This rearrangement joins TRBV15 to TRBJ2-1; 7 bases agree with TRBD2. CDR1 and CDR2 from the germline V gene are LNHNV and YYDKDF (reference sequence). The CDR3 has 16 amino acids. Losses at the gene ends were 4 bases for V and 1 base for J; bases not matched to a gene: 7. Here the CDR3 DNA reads TGTGCCACCAGCAAGCTAGGCGGGGGATCCTACAATGAGCAGTTCTTC. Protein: CATSKLGGGSYNEQFF.

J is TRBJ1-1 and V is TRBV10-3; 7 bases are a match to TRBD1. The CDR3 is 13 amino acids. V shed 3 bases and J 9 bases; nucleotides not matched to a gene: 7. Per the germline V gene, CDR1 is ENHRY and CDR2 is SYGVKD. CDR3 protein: CAISEGETGQAFF. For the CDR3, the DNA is TGTGCCATCAGTGAAGGGGAGACAGGGCAAGCTTTCTTT.

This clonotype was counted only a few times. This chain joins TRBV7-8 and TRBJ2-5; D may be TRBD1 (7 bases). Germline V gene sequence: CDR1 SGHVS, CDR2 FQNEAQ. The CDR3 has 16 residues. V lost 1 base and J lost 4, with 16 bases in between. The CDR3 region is CASSLVAGGGGETQYF. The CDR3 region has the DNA TGTGCCAGCAGCTTAGTCGCAGGGGGAGGAGGAGAGACCCAGTACTTC.

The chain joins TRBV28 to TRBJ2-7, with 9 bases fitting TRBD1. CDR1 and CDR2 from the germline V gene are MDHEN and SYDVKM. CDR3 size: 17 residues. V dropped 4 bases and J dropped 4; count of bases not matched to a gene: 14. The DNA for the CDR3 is TGTGCCAGCAGTTCCACCCGCACAGGGGGCGTTATTTACGAGCAGTACTTC. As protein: CASSSTRTGGVIYEQYF.

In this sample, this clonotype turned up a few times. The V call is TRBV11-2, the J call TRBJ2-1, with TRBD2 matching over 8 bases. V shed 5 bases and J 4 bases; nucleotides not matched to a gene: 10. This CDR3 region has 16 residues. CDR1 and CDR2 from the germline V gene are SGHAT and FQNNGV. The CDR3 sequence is CASSTRLAGGYNEQFF. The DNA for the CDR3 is TGTGCCAGCAGCACTCGCTTGGCGGGGGGATACAATGAGCAGTTCTTC.

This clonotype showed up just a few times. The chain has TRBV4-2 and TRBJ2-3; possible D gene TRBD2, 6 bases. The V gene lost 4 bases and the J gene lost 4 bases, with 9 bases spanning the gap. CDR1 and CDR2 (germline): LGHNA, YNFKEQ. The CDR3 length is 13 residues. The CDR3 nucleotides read TGTGCCAGCAGCCGAGGAGGGCCAGATACGCAGTATTTT. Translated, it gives CASSRGGPDTQYF.

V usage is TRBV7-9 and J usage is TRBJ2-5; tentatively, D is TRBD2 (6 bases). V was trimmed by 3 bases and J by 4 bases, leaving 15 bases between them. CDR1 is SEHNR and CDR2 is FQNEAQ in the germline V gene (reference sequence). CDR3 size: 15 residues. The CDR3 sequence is CASSLPGLRGETQYF. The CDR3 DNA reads TGTGCCAGCAGCTTGCCGGGACTGAGGGGAGAGACCCAGTACTTC.

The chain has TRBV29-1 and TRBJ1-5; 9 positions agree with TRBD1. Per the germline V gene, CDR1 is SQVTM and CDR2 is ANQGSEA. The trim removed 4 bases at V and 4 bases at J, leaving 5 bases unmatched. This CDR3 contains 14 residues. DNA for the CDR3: TGCAGCGTTGCCACCGGGACAGGGAATCAGCCCCAGCATTTT. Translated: CSVATGTGNQPQHF.

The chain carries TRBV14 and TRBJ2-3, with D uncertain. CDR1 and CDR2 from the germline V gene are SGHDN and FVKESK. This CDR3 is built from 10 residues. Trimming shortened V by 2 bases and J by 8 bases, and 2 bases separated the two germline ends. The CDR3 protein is CASSQTTQYF. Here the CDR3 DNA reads TGTGCCAGCAGCCAAACTACGCAGTATTTT.

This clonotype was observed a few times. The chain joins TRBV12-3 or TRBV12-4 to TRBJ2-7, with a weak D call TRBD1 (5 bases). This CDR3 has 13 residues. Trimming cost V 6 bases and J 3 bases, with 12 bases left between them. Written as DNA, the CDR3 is TGTGCCAGCAGCCCAACAGGAGACTACGAGCAGTACTTC. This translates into CASSPTGDYEQYF.

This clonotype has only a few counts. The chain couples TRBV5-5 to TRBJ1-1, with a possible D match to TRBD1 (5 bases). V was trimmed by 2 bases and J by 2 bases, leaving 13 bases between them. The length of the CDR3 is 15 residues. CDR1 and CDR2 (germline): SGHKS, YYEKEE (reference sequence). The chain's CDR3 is CASSFTGTDNTEAFF. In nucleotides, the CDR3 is TGTGCCAGCAGCTTTACCGGGACGGATAACACTGAAGCTTTCTTT.

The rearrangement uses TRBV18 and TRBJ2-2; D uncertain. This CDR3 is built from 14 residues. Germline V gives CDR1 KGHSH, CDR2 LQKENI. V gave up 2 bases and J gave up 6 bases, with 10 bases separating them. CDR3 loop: CASSPGNGAGELFF. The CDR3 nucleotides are TGTGCCAGCTCACCAGGGAACGGCGCCGGGGAGCTGTTTTTT.

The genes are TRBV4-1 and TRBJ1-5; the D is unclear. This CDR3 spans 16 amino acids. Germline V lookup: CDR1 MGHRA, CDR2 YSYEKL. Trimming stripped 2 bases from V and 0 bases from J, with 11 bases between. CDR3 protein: CASSQYPEVSNQPQHF. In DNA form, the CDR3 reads TGCGCCAGCAGCCAATATCCCGAAGTTAGCAATCAGCCCCAGCATTTT.

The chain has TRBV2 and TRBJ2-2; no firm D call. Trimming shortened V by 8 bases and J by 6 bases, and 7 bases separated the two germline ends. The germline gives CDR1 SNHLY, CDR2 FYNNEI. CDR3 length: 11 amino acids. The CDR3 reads CASSKSGELFF. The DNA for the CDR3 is TGTGCCAGCTCCAAATCCGGGGAGCTGTTTTTT. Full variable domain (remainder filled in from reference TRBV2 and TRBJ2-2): EPEVTQTPSHQVTQMGQEVILRCVPISNHLYFYWYRQILGQKVEFLVSFYNNEISEKSEIFDDQFSVERPDGSNFTLKIRSTKLEDSAMYFCASSKSGELFFGEGSRLTVL.

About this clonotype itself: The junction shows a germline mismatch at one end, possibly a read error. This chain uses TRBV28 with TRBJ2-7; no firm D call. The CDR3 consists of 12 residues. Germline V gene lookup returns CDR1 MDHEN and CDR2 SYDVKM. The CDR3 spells CAGSLISLEQYF. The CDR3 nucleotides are TGTGCCGGCAGTTTAATTTCGCTCGAGCAGTACTTC. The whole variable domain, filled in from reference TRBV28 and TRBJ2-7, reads DVKVTQSSRYLVKRTGEKVFLECVQDMDHENMFWYRQDPGLGLRLIYFSYDVKMKEKGDIPEGYSVSREKKERFSLILESASTNQTSMYLCAGSLISLEQYFGPGTRLTVT.

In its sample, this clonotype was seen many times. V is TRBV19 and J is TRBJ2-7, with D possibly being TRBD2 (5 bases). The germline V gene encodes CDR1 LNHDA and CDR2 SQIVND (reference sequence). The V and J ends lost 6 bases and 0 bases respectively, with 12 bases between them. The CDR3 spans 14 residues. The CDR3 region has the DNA TGTGCCAGTAGGAAGGACTTAAGCTCCTACGAGCAGTACTTC. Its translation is CASRKDLSSYEQYF.

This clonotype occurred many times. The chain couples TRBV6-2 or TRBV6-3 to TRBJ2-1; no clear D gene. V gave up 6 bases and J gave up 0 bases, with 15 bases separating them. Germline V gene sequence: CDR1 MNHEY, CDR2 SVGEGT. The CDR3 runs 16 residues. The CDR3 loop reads CASSYTVDSSYNEQFF. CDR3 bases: TGTGCCAGCAGCTATACTGTGGATAGCTCCTACAATGAGCAGTTCTTC.

CDR3 sequence (DNA): TGTGCCAGCAGTTTCTGGGACGTTTATGAAGCTTTCTTT. This encodes CASSFWDVYEAFF. The rearrangement uses TRBV6-2 or TRBV6-3 and TRBJ1-1; the D gene is possibly TRBD1 (5 bases). Between the trimmed V and J ends, which lost 4 bases and 7 bases, there was a span of 13 bases. This CDR3 has 13 residues. Germline lookup yields CDR1 MNHEY and CDR2 SVGEGT.

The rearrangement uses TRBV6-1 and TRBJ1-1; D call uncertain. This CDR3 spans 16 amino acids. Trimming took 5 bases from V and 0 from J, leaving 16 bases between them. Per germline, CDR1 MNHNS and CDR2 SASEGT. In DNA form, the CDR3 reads TGTGCCAGCAGTTTAAGTCCTATAAACATGAACACTGAAGCTTTCTTT. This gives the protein CASSLSPINMNTEAFF.

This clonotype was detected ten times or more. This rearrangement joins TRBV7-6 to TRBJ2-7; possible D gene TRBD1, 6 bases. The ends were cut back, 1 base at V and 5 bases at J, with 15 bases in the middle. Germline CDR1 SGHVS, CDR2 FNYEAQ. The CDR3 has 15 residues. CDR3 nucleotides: TGTGCCAGCAGCTTAGTGGCAGGGGTAGGAAACGAGCAGTACTTC. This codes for CASSLVAGVGNEQYF.